This T cell receptor beta chain comes out of a study of blood T cell repertoires in COVID-19. About the research overall: Both acute and convalescent COVID-19 samples were obtained from the United States, Italy and Spain. PBMCs, B-cell-depleted T cells, or T cells were the source of the cDNA or gDNA that made up the material.

CDR1 is DFQATT, CDR2 SNEGSKA, per germline (reference sequence). The CDR3 length is 11 residues. The germline V and J ends were trimmed by 0 bases and 7 bases, with 6 bases remaining between them. Original data processing: Amplification of reference gene primers was used by the study to estimate nucleated cell counts. Profiling relied on immunoSEQ multiplex PCR, and the TCRdb table lists in-frame clones only, not all of them. That table gives V, J and clone size, and the DNA gave D and trimming. The table includes 100,000 to 120,000 clones, roughly 85% detected once. The chain uses TRBV20-1 and TRBJ2-5, with D unclear. This TCR derives from a man aged 35 to 55 with acute or convalescent COVID-19. The material sequenced was peripheral blood. The CDR3 nucleotides are TGCAGTGCTAGAGATCCCCTGACCCAGTACTTC. Translating it yields CSARDPLTQYF.